These 20 T cell receptor beta chains were sequenced from one sample in a study of CD4 T cells in relation to SARS-CoV-2 and coronaviruses. The data were produced by immunoSEQ multiplex PCR, yet TCRdb's version contains in-frame clones alone and is incomplete. In the table there are tens of thousands of clones, over 75% of which are singletons. These TCRs' antigens remain unknown. Sequenced input: naive CD4+ T cells from PBMCs, cultured in vitro. Subset here: naive CD4+ T cells isolated by negative enrichment. The receptors shown here come from an adult with COVID-19.

The genes are TRBV27 and TRBJ2-3; D unclear. The CDR3 is 16 amino acids. Germline loops: CDR1 MNHEY, CDR2 SMNVEV (reference sequence). Trimming cost V 3 bases and J 2 bases, with 15 bases left between them. The CDR3 DNA sequence: TGTGCCAGCAGTTTGGGCTTGAGGCGGTACACAGATACGCAGTATTTT. This gives the protein CASSLGLRRYTDTQYF.

This chain joins TRBV9 and TRBJ1-1, with D uncertain. Germline V gene data show CDR1 as SGDLS and CDR2 as YYNGEE. Trimming shortened V by 1 base and J by 3 bases, and 13 bases separated the two germline ends. CDR3 length: 15 amino acids. The CDR3 here is CASSVTPSRDTEAFF. The CDR3 nucleotides are TGTGCCAGCAGCGTAACCCCCAGCCGCGACACTGAAGCTTTCTTT.

This clone was seen once. V is TRBV5-1 and J is TRBJ2-3; the D is unclear. V lost 2 bases, J lost 3 bases, and 13 bases lay in between. This CDR3 region has 15 residues. Germline assignment: CDR1 SGHRS and CDR2 YFSETQ. The CDR3 sequence is CASSFEEARTDTQYF. The DNA of the CDR3 is TGCGCCAGCAGCTTTGAGGAAGCAAGAACAGATACGCAGTATTTT.

This sequence joins TRBV6-6 and TRBJ1-4, with TRBD1 matching 11 bases. Germline V gene data show CDR1 as MNHNY and CDR2 as SVGAGI (reference sequence). The length of the CDR3 is 15 residues. After removal of 10 bases from V and 5 bases from J, the junction contained 9 bases not matched to a gene. DNA for the CDR3: TGTGCCACCGTGGGGACAGGGGGTGTAAATGAAAAACTGTTTTTT. Its protein is CATVGTGGVNEKLFF.

The J gene is TRBJ1-1, the V gene TRBV12-5; tentatively, D is TRBD1 (5 bases). The CDR3 extends over 17 amino acids. V was shortened by 0 bases and J by 4 bases, with 18 bases between the two germline ends. Germline values: CDR1 LGHNT, CDR2 FRNRAP. The CDR3 sequence is CASGLVDGGVWGTEAFF. The CDR3 DNA reads as TGTGCTAGTGGTTTGGTAGATGGGGGGGTTTGGGGCACTGAAGCTTTCTTT.

The chain links TRBV28 to TRBJ2-7, with 8 bases fitting TRBD2. Germline trimming cut 3 bases from V and 4 bases from J; bases unmatched to any gene: 14. The CDR3 spans 17 residues. Germline V gene sequence: CDR1 MDHEN, CDR2 SYDVKM. The CDR3 reads CASSFPPFRAGGYEQYF. In DNA form, the CDR3 reads TGTGCCAGCAGTTTCCCCCCTTTTCGGGCGGGAGGATACGAGCAGTACTTC.

V usage is TRBV6-5 and J usage is TRBJ2-5, with D possibly being TRBD1 or TRBD2 (5 bases each). Trimming removed 6 bases from V and 1 base from J, with 15 bases in between. Germline V gene lookup returns CDR1 MNHEY and CDR2 SVGAGI. This CDR3 has 15 amino acids. CDR3 bases: TGTGCCAGCAGCCCCTTCGCTGGGGGCCAAGAGACCCAGTACTTC. Amino acid sequence: CASSPFAGGQETQYF.

This chain links TRBV19 with TRBJ2-7, with TRBD2 as a possible D gene (6 bases). V was pared by 11 bases and J by 3 bases, with 20 bases between. The CDR3 is made up of 14 amino acids. Germline V gives CDR1 LNHDA, CDR2 SQIVND (reference sequence). DNA of the CDR3: TGTGCCCTTGGCGGGGCACGTAGAGACTACGAGCAGTACTTC. It specifies CALGGARRDYEQYF.

This clone was observed a single time. Its ends do not fully match the called genes, so a read error is possible. The chain uses TRBV4-1 and TRBJ2-7; 7 bases agree with TRBD2. Germline V gives CDR1 MGHRA, CDR2 YSYEKL. This CDR3 is 12 amino acids long. DNA of the CDR3: TGCGCCAGCAGCCAACCAACGGGACTAAAGAACTTC. The encoded protein is CASSQPTGLKNF.

The CDR3 bases are TGTGCCAGCAGCCCCGCACTTTCGGGAAAGGTAGCCAAAAACATTCAGTACTTC. It translates to CASSPALSGKVAKNIQYF. V gene TRBV3-1 (or the pseudogene TRBV3-2) combines with J gene TRBJ2-4; perhaps TRBD2 as D (5 bases). Per the germline V gene, CDR1 is LGHDT and CDR2 is YNNKEL (reference sequence). Trimming removed 4 bases at V and 0 bases at J, with 19 bases between. The CDR3 runs to 18 residues.

The V gene is TRBV7-9, the J gene TRBJ1-5; no reliable D call. V lost 1 base, J lost 2 bases, and 12 bases lay in between. CDR1 and CDR2 (germline): SEHNR, FQNEAQ (reference sequence). This CDR3 contains 16 residues. The CDR3 coding sequence is TGTGCCAGCAGCTTAGGAGTGGGGATGGGCAATCAGCCCCAGCATTTT. It translates to CASSLGVGMGNQPQHF.

This clone was counted a few times. This chain connects TRBV5-1 to TRBJ1-1; a weak D match, TRBD1 (5 bases). CDR1 and CDR2 (germline): SGHRS, YFSETQ. Trimming took off 5 bases at V and 4 bases at J, with 18 bases between the two ends. The CDR3 is 15 residues long. CDR3 nucleotides: TGCGCCAGCAGAAGACGTCAGGGCGAAAGCACTGAAGCTTTCTTT. It encodes CASRRRQGESTEAFF.

This chain connects TRBV28 to TRBJ1-2; TRBD1 aligns across 9 bases. The V gene's germline CDR1 is MDHEN and CDR2 SYDVKM. CDR3 length: 13 amino acids. Trimming took 5 bases from V and 8 from J; bases not matched to a gene: 6. The CDR3 DNA reads TGTGCCAGCAGTCGCACAGGGGGCGAGGGCTACACCTTC. It yields the protein CASSRTGGEGYTF.

This sequence joins TRBV7-3 and TRBJ2-1; 11 nucleotides agree with TRBD2. The ends lost 4 bases at V and 10 bases at J; junction bases unmatched: 3. CDR1 SGHTA and CDR2 FQGTGA come from the germline V gene. The CDR3 length is 13 residues. The CDR3 here is CASSSVAGGEQFF. The CDR3 nucleotides are TGTGCCAGCAGCTCGGTAGCGGGAGGGGAGCAGTTCTTC.

The chain is built from TRBV24-1 and TRBJ2-2; D is undetermined. Trimming shortened V by 3 bases and J by 5 bases, and 15 bases separated the two germline ends. This CDR3 has 16 amino acids. Germline assignment: CDR1 KGHDR and CDR2 SFDVKD. The CDR3 region has the DNA TGTGCCACCAGTGATGGCAGCTGGGGTAGAACCGGGGAGCTGTTTTTT. It codes for CATSDGSWGRTGELFF.

The V call is TRBV5-1, the J call TRBJ2-7, with D unresolved. V was cut by 6 bases and J by 0 bases, with 13 bases left in between. This CDR3 region has 14 residues. The germline gives CDR1 SGHRS, CDR2 YFSETQ. The CDR3 DNA is TGCGCCAGCAAGGGTCTTATTAGCTCCTACGAGCAGTACTTC. This gives the protein CASKGLISSYEQYF.

The rearrangement uses TRBV6-5 and TRBJ2-6; D is perhaps TRBD2 (5 bases). CDR3 length equals 15 residues. Germline V gene sequence: CDR1 MNHEY, CDR2 SVGAGI. Trimming removed 2 bases from V and 0 bases from J, with 5 bases in between. The CDR3 here is CASSYGLSGANVLTF. CDR3 sequence (DNA): TGTGCCAGCAGTTACGGACTCTCTGGGGCCAACGTCCTGACTTTC.

The chain joins TRBV6-5 to TRBJ1-2; D is uncertain. The CDR3 is made up of 15 amino acids. Trimming took 5 bases from V and 8 from J, leaving 21 bases between them. CDR1 and CDR2 (germline): MNHEY, SVGAGI. The CDR3 DNA reads TGTGCCAGCAGTAGAGAACCGGGCTCCCGGCACGGCTACACCTTC. It codes for CASSREPGSRHGYTF.

The rearrangement joins TRBV27 to TRBJ2-3, with TRBD1 as a possible D gene (6 bases). Deletions cut 6 bases from V and 7 bases from J, with 26 bases between. Per germline, CDR1 MNHEY and CDR2 SMNVEV (reference sequence). This CDR3 has 17 residues. The CDR3: CASSSSPRQGIIHTQYF. The CDR3 bases are TGTGCCAGCAGCTCCTCCCCCCGGCAGGGGATTATCCATACGCAGTATTTT.

The chain links TRBV6-5 to TRBJ2-3; D possibly corresponds to TRBD2 (5 bases). The CDR3 sequence is 14 residues long. The germline V gene has CDR1 MNHEY and CDR2 SVGAGI. V lost 7 bases to trimming and J lost 4 bases, with 15 bases between them. The CDR3 DNA follows: TGTGCCAGCACTACTAGGGCGGGCGCAGATACGCAGTATTTT. Translated: CASTTRAGADTQYF.